This section outlines one TCR beta chain sequence together with its context. Its antigen is as yet unknown. This sample was taken from a study of T cell responses to AZD1222 COVID-19 vaccine. Study-level findings and limits: Just a handful of people given AZD1222 tested seropositive at baseline. Scientists sampled the repertoires only once the peak T cell response had passed. With two AZD1222 doses given, Spike-specific TCR breadth and depth both rose.

V dropped 4 bases and J dropped 5; count of bases not matched to a gene: 4. The CDR3 is 14 residues long. Germline CDR1 reads LGHNA; CDR2 reads YSLEER. The assay was immunoSEQ multiplex PCR, and TCRdb's table has in-frame clones only and misses some. The repertoire holds around 120,000 clones, with about 93% as singletons. Second doses that came at about 4 or about 12 weeks were put together. The TCR sequence derives from an adult who received the AZD1222 COVID-19 vaccine. The chain is built from TRBV4-3 and TRBJ2-5, with 10 bases that match TRBD1. The starting material was peripheral blood, obtained 28 days after the second AZD1222 dose. Here the CDR3 DNA reads TGCGCCAGCAGCCCGGGACAGGGGCAGGAGACCCAGTACTTC. The encoded protein is CASSPGQGQETQYF.